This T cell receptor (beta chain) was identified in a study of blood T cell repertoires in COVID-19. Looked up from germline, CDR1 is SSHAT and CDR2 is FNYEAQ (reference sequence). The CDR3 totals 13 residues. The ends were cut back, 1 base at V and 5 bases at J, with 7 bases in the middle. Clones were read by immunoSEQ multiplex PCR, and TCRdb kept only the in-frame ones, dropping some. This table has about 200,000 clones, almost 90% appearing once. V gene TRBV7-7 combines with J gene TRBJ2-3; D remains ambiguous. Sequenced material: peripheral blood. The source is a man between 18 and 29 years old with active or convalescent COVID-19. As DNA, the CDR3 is TGTGCCAGCAGCTTAGGCGAGATAGATACGCAGTATTTT. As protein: CASSLGEIDTQYF.